The present entry profiles one T cell receptor (beta chain) with its context. Its matching antigen is unknown. The entry originates in a study of identical twins. Per germline, CDR1 DFQATT and CDR2 SNEGSKA (reference sequence). The CDR3 length is 14 residues. V gave up 4 bases and J gave up 0 bases, with 11 bases separating them. Using its own MiXCR run on the 5' RACE reads, TCRdb lists one record per CDR3 protein. The data hold 240,000 or so distinct CDR3 sequences, with over 9.5% observed a single time. Study-wide results and caveats: Excess low generation probability was seen in twin-shared out-of-frame alpha sequences. A lower insertion count was a feature of abundant cord blood beta clonotypes, with no such feature in memory repertoires. Researchers reported weaker excess twin sharing in beta out-of-frame sequences.

Among all donors, each was a healthy Caucasian. These same data were also listed under a study on yellow fever vaccine responses in identical twins.

The clonotype was recovered from a woman younger than 30 in good health. The sample consisted of memory (CD45RO+) T cells sorted from blood. V gene TRBV20-1 combines with J gene TRBJ2-3; no reliable D call. The CDR3: CSATARGSTDTQYF. The CDR3 nucleotides are TGCAGTGCTACGGCCCGAGGCAGCACAGATACGCAGTATTTT.